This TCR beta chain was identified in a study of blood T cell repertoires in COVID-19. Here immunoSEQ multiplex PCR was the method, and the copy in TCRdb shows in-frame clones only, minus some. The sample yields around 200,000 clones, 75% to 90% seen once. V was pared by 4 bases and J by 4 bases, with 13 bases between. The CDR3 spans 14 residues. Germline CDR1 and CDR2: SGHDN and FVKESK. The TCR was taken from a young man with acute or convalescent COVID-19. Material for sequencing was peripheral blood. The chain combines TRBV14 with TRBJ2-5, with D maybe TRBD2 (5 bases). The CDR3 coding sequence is TGTGCCAGCAGCCCTCACCTGAGCGGAGAGACCCAGTACTTC. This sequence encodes CASSPHLSGETQYF.